Listed below are T cell receptor beta chains from one sample, sequenced in a study of chemoradiotherapy in HPV16-positive cancers. The assay was immunoSEQ multiplex PCR, and TCRdb's table has in-frame clones only and misses some. This sample has nearly 9,000 clones, with about 85% found just once. This sample comprised tumor tissue, obtained from a patient who underwent chemoradiotherapy. The receptors here all came from a human donor with HPV-associated anogenital cancer. Both conserved end residues are part of each CDR3. The order of the fields is V gene, clone size, J gene, D gene, CDR3 protein, CDR3 DNA. D genes are given only for firm matches. The size field is filled for only some rows; it gives once, few, many or a size class.

TRBV7-8,NA,TRBJ2-1,TRBD2,CASSPRPPTTSGREGEQFF,TGTGCCAGCAGCCCCCGACCACCCACAACTAGCGGGAGGGAGGGTGAGCAGTTCTTC
TRBV30,few,TRBJ1-1,NA,CAWSPNLGGGGQAFF,TGTGCCTGGAGTCCCAACCTGGGGGGCGGGGGTCAGGCTTTCTTT
TRBV6-6,NA,TRBJ2-7,NA,CASSYPPGLKYF,TGTGCCAGCAGTTACCCACCGGGCCTTAAGTACTTC
TRBV28,NA,TRBJ2-7,NA,CASSLGGQGRPGQYF,TGTGCCAGCAGTTTGGGTGGGCAGGGGCGGCCGGGGCAGTACTTC
TRBV6-1,NA,TRBJ2-7,NA,CASSEALHREQYF,TGTGCCAGCAGTGAAGCGCTTCACAGGGAGCAGTACTTC
TRBV5-6,NA,TRBJ2-7,NA,CASSLTGSYEQYF,TGTGCCAGCAGCCTCACAGGCTCCTACGAGCAGTACTTC
TRBV6-6,few,TRBJ2-3,NA,CASSPTRGTDTQYF,TGTGCCAGCAGTCCGACTAGGGGTACAGATACGCAGTATTTT
TRBV7-9,NA,TRBJ2-5,NA,CASSLGGYQETQYF,TGTGCCAGCAGCTTAGGGGGGTACCAAGAGACCCAGTACTTC
TRBV9,NA,TRBJ2-1,TRBD2,CASSVWRGSGSGGNEQFF,TGTGCCAGCAGCGTCTGGCGTGGGAGCGGGAGCGGGGGCAATGAGCAGTTCTTC
TRBV5-1,NA,TRBJ1-1,NA,CASSSEDASEAFF,TGCGCCAGCAGCTCGGAAGACGCGTCTGAAGCTTTCTTT
TRBV7-3,NA,TRBJ2-7,NA,CASSLTPQSYEQYF,TGTGCCAGCAGCTTAACTCCCCAATCCTACGAGCAGTACTTC
TRBV6-1,NA,TRBJ2-5,NA,CASSAAGSSQYF,TGTGCCAGCAGTGCAGCAGGGAGTTCCCAGTACTTC
TRBV30,NA,TRBJ2-2,TRBD1,CAGQTGKGSGELFF,TGTGCCGGCCAGACAGGGAAAGGCTCCGGGGAGCTGTTTTTT
TRBV28,NA,TRBJ2-5,TRBD2,CASSPGTSLQETQYF,TGTGCCAGCAGTCCCGGGACTAGCCTTCAAGAGACCCAGTACTTC
TRBV5-1,NA,TRBJ1-2,NA,CASSLAVNYGYTF,TGCGCCAGCAGCTTGGCGGTTAACTATGGCTACACCTTC
TRBV28,few,TRBJ2-7,TRBD2,CASSLAASGLYEQYF,TGTGCCAGCAGTTTAGCAGCTAGCGGGTTGTACGAGCAGTACTTC
TRBV11-2,NA,TRBJ1-2,NA,CASSPSDHRRFGSGYTF,TGTGCCAGCAGCCCCTCCGACCACAGGAGATTTGGGAGTGGCTACACCTTC
TRBV30,NA,TRBJ2-7,NA,CAWSSRLRPSTYEQYF,TGTGCCTGGAGTTCCCGACTCCGTCCCTCAACCTACGAGCAGTACTTC
TRBV30,NA,TRBJ1-3,NA,CAWSPREGIGNTIYF,TGTGCCTGGAGTCCCAGGGAAGGAATAGGGAACACCATATATTTT
TRBV29-1,NA,TRBJ2-1,TRBD2,CSVAPGLAGGIYNEQFF,TGCAGCGTTGCACCGGGACTAGCGGGAGGGATCTACAATGAGCAGTTCTTC
TRBV9,NA,TRBJ2-7,NA,CASSVGRSSYEQYF,TGTGCCAGCAGCGTCGGACGGAGCTCCTACGAGCAGTACTTC
TRBV11-2,NA,TRBJ1-5,NA,CASSTALYQPQHF,TGTGCCAGCAGTACGGCTCTGTATCAGCCCCAGCATTTT
TRBV18,NA,TRBJ2-2,NA,CASSPRGTGELFF,TGTGCCAGCTCTCCAAGAGGAACCGGGGAGCTGTTTTTT
TRBV6-5,NA,TRBJ1-2,TRBD1,CASSPTGAEGYTF,TGTGCCAGCAGTCCGACAGGGGCGGAGGGCTACACCTTC
TRBV10-3,NA,TRBJ1-2,TRBD1,CAISEMDRSIGYTF,TGTGCCATCAGTGAGATGGACAGGTCAATTGGCTACACCTTC
TRBV10-2,NA,TRBJ2-1,NA,CASKWGRGEQFF,TGCGCCAGCAAATGGGGGCGAGGGGAGCAGTTCTTC
TRBV9,NA,TRBJ2-7,NA,CASSDEGGGNTLREQYF,TGTGCCAGCAGCGATGAGGGGGGGGGCAATACCCTACGGGAGCAGTACTTC
TRBV6-6,NA,TRBJ1-1,NA,CASRTGGIAEAFF,TGTGCCAGCAGGACGGGGGGGATCGCTGAAGCTTTCTTT